Each of the 31 T cell receptor beta chains below was sequenced from the same sample in a study of monozygotic twins with inflammatory bowel disease. TCRdb reprocessed the 5' RACE reads; each CDR3 protein has one entry and no DNA is given. This sample contains about 440,000 distinct CDR3 sequences. The sample comprised blood. The receptors originated from a human donor with ulcerative colitis or Crohn's disease, or a healthy co-twin of an affected twin (not recorded which).

This chain uses TRBV27 with TRBJ1-2. This CDR3 region has 13 residues. CDR1 MNHEY and CDR2 SMNVEV come from the germline V gene (reference sequence). This chain's CDR3 is CASSFRAGHGYTF.

The chain uses TRBV11-1 and TRBJ2-2; TCRdb proposes TRBD2, but this gene call is untestable without DNA. This CDR3 contains 20 residues. CDR1 and CDR2 from the germline V gene are SGHAT and FQDESV (reference sequence). CDR3 sequence reads: CASSVTPGLAGPRNTGELFF.

This chain's CDR3 is CASSVPSSGASSTDTQYF. The chain couples TRBV5-1 to TRBJ2-3; TCRdb outputs TRBD2, but without DNA this stays unchecked. Per germline, CDR1 SGHRS and CDR2 YFSETQ. This CDR3 spans 18 amino acids.

The chain combines TRBV20-1 with TRBJ2-7; TCRdb's D gene call, TRBD1, goes unchecked for lack of DNA. The CDR3 loop spans 14 amino acids. The germline gives CDR1 DFQATT, CDR2 SNEGSKA (reference sequence). The CDR3 here is CSAQGRINSYEQYF.

The chain is built from TRBV18 and TRBJ1-1; without DNA, the TCRdb call of TRBD1 cannot be checked. The CDR3 contains 15 residues. Germline V gene lookup returns CDR1 KGHSH and CDR2 LQKENI. This chain's CDR3 is CASSASTGTGLEAFF.

The rearrangement joins TRBV6-1 to TRBJ1-5; absent DNA, TCRdb's TRBD1 call cannot be checked. Per the germline V gene, CDR1 is MNHNS and CDR2 is SASEGT. The CDR3 consists of 15 residues. CDR3 in amino acids: CAAGLGVQANQPQHF.

V and J are TRBV29-1 and TRBJ2-1; TCRdb's D call of TRBD2 is untestable without DNA. This CDR3 is 15 amino acids long. CDR1 and CDR2 (germline): SQVTM, ANQGSEA. The CDR3 here is CSVETSGSSYNEQFF.

V gene TRBV28 combines with J gene TRBJ2-5; TCRdb picks TRBD1, but there is no DNA to check that call. Germline V lookup: CDR1 MDHEN, CDR2 SYDVKM. This CDR3 has 14 amino acids. The CDR3 here is CASRPSGGRETQYF.

The chain joins TRBV5-6 to TRBJ1-2. CDR1 and CDR2 from the germline V gene are SGHDT and YYEEEE. This CDR3 contains 13 residues. CDR3: CASSFELNYGYTF.

The rearrangement uses TRBV19 and TRBJ1-1; TCRdb gives TRBD1 as the D gene, but with no DNA this cannot be confirmed. Germline CDR1 and CDR2: LNHDA and SQIVND (reference sequence). This CDR3 region has 16 residues. This CDR3 reads CASISSRDLWDTEAFF.

The rearrangement uses TRBV5-1 and TRBJ1-2. Germline-derived CDR1 and CDR2 are SGHRS and YFSETQ. The CDR3 has 15 amino acids. The CDR3 sequence: CASSLGTDPNYGYTF.

The rearrangement joins TRBV12-3 or TRBV12-4 to TRBJ2-1; the TCRdb call, TRBD1, lacks DNA for checking. The CDR3 is 15 residues long. The CDR3 protein is CASRPAGGAGYEQFF.

This chain connects TRBV10-3 to TRBJ2-1; TCRdb outputs TRBD1, but without DNA this stays unchecked. CDR3 length: 15 amino acids. The germline gives CDR1 ENHRY, CDR2 SYGVKD. The CDR3 loop reads CAISEGGTPGNEQFF.

The genes are TRBV25-1 and TRBJ2-6. Germline assignment: CDR1 MGHDK and CDR2 SYGVNS. The length of the CDR3 is 13 residues. This chain's CDR3 is CASSERGANVLTF. The full variable domain, completed using reference TRBV25-1 and TRBJ2-6, is EADIYQTPRYLVIGTGKKITLECSQTMGHDKMYWYQQDPGMELHLIHYSYGVNSTEKGDLSSESTVSRIRTEHFPLTLESARPSHTSQYLCASSERGANVLTFGAGSRLTVL.

The rearrangement uses TRBV5-1 and TRBJ2-2; TCRdb calls TRBD2, which cannot be checked without DNA. Germline CDR1 is SGHRS and CDR2 is YFSETQ. This CDR3 is 17 amino acids long. The CDR3 is CASSPQPAGVNTGELFF.

The J gene is TRBJ1-5, the V gene TRBV5-1; TCRdb's D gene call, TRBD1, goes unchecked for lack of DNA. Germline assignment: CDR1 SGHRS and CDR2 YFSETQ. This CDR3 comprises 15 residues. CDR3 residues: CASSPHWREKQPQHF.

The chain uses TRBV30 and TRBJ1-1; TCRdb calls TRBD1, which cannot be checked without DNA. The CDR3 has 16 residues. Germline CDR1 is GTSNPN and CDR2 is SVGIG (reference sequence). Here the CDR3 reads CAWSVKSGQQNTEAFF.

V gene TRBV6-4 combines with J gene TRBJ2-1. Germline CDR1 and CDR2: MRHNA and SNTAGT. This CDR3 is 13 amino acids long. The CDR3 protein is CASSDGTYNEQFF.

V gene TRBV7-2 combines with J gene TRBJ1-5; the D gene TCRdb calls, TRBD1, cannot be checked with no DNA. This CDR3 contains 15 residues. CDR1 and CDR2 (germline): SGHTA, FQGNSA. CDR3: CASSLEDRGRQPQHF.

CDR3 loop: CAISDSTGKYEQYF. V is TRBV10-3 and J is TRBJ2-7. The CDR3 spans 14 residues. In germline, CDR1 is ENHRY, CDR2 SYGVKD.

The rearrangement links TRBV5-1 to TRBJ1-4; TCRdb gives TRBD1 as the D gene, but with no DNA this cannot be confirmed. Germline assignment: CDR1 SGHRS and CDR2 YFSETQ. CDR3 length: 14 amino acids. The CDR3 sequence is CASSPPGANEKLIF.

This chain uses TRBV20-1 with TRBJ2-2; TCRdb gives TRBD2 as the D gene, but with no DNA this cannot be confirmed. CDR3 length: 15 residues. In germline, CDR1 is DFQATT, CDR2 SNEGSKA (reference sequence). The CDR3 region is CSAREGSGGTGELFF.

V usage is TRBV12-3 or TRBV12-4 and J usage is TRBJ2-1. This CDR3 region has 16 residues. CDR3 residues: CASRALSGSSYNEQFF.

The chain recombines TRBV9 with TRBJ2-5; the D call of TRBD1 rests on TCRdb alone, since no DNA is present to check it. CDR1 SGDLS and CDR2 YYNGEE come from the germline V gene. CDR3 length: 13 amino acids. Here the CDR3 reads CASSADSQETQYF.

The chain is built from TRBV18 and TRBJ1-1. The CDR3 totals 13 residues. CDR1 and CDR2 (germline): KGHSH, LQKENI. The CDR3 protein is CASSPGVRTEAFF.

The rearrangement joins TRBV10-3 to TRBJ1-5; TCRdb's assignment of TRBD1 cannot be checked, as there is no DNA. Germline-derived CDR1 and CDR2 are ENHRY and SYGVKD. The CDR3 contains 19 residues. The CDR3 is CAISRLQDRGLRQAQPQHF.

The chain couples TRBV6-5 to TRBJ2-1. From germline, CDR1 is MNHEY and CDR2 SVGAGI. The length of the CDR3 is 16 residues. The CDR3 region is CASSYSDVSYYNEQFF.

The chain couples TRBV5-1 to TRBJ2-7; as DNA is missing, the TRBD2 call by TCRdb cannot be tested. CDR3 length equals 14 residues. The germline V gene encodes CDR1 SGHRS and CDR2 YFSETQ. The chain's CDR3 is CASSWDGGGYEQYF. Combining the CDR3 with reference TRBV5-1 and TRBJ2-7 gives the whole variable domain KAGVTQTPRYLIKTRGQQVTLSCSPISGHRSVSWYQQTPGQGLQFLFEYFSETQRNKGNFPGRFSGRQFSNSRSEMNVSTLELGDSALYLCASSWDGGGYEQYFGPGTRLTVT.

The chain employs TRBV4-3 and TRBJ2-5; TCRdb calls TRBD2, which cannot be checked without DNA. CDR1 LGHNA and CDR2 YSLEER come from the germline V gene. This CDR3 contains 16 residues. CDR3 protein: CASSQSSGSLTETQYF.

The chain is built from TRBV20-1 and TRBJ1-4; the D gene TCRdb calls, TRBD1, cannot be checked with no DNA. CDR1 is DFQATT and CDR2 is SNEGSKA in the germline V gene (reference sequence). This CDR3 is 13 amino acids long. The chain's CDR3 is CSPSRGTNEKLFF.

V usage is TRBV3-1 and J usage is TRBJ2-1. Germline V lookup: CDR1 LGHDT, CDR2 YNNKEL (reference sequence). The CDR3 totals 12 residues. The CDR3 spells CASSYLGNEQFF.